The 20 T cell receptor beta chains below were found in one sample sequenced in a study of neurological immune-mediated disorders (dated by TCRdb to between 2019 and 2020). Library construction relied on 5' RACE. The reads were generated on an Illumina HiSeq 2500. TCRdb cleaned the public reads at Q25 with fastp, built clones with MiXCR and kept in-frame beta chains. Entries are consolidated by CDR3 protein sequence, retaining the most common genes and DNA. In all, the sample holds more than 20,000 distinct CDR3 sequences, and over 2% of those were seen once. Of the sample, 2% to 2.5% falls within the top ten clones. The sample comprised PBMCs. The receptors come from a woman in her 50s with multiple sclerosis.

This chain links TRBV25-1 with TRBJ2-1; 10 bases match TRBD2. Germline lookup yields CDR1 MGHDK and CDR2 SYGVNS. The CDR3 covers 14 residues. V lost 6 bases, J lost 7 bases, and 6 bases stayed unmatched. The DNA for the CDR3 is TGTGCCAGCAGACAAAGCGGGGGGGCGAATGAGCAGTTCTTC. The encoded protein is CASRQSGGANEQFF. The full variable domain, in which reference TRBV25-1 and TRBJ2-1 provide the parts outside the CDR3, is EADIYQTPRYLVIGTGKKITLECSQTMGHDKMYWYQQDPGMELHLIHYSYGVNSTEKGDLSSESTVSRIRTEHFPLTLESARPSHTSQYLCASRQSGGANEQFFGPGTRLTVL.

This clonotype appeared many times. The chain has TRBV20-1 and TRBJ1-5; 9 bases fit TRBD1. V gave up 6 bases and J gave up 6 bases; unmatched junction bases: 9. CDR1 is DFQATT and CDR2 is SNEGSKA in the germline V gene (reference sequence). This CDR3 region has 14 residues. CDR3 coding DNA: TGCAGTGCCCAGACGGGGGACAGGGTTCAGCCCCAGCATTTT. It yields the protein CSAQTGDRVQPQHF.

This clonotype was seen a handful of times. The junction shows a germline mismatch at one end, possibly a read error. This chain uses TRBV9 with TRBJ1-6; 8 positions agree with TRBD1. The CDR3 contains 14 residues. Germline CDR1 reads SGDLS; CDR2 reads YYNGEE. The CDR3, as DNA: TGTGCCAGCAGCGCCGGACAGGGAAGATCACCCCTCAACTTT. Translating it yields CASSAGQGRSPLNF. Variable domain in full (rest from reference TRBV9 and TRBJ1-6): DSGVTQTPKHLITATGQRVTLRCSPRSGDLSVYWYQQSLDQGLQFLIQYYNGEERAKGNILERFSAQQFPDLHSELNLSSLELGDSALYFCASSAGQGRSPLNFGNGTRLTVT.

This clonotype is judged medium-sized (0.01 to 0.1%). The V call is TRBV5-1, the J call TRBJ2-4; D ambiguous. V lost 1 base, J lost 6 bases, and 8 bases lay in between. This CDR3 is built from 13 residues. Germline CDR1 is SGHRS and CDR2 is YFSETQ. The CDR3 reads CASSLSEPNIQYF. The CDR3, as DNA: TGCGCCAGCAGCTTGTCGGAGCCAAACATTCAGTACTTC.

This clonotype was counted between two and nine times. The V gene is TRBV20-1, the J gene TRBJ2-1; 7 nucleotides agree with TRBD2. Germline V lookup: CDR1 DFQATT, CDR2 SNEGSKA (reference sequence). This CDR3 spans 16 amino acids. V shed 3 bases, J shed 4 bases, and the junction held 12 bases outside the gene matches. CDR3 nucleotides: TGCAGTGCTAGTCCTTGGGGAGCGGGGCGGTACAATGAGCAGTTCTTC. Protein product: CSASPWGAGRYNEQFF.

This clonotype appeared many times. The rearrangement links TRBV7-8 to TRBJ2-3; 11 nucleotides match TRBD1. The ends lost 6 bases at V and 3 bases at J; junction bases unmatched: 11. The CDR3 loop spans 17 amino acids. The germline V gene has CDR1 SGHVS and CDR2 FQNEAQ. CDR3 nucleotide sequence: TGTGCCAGCAGTTACGGACAGGGGGCTCAGGGGACAGATACGCAGTATTTT. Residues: CASSYGQGAQGTDTQYF.

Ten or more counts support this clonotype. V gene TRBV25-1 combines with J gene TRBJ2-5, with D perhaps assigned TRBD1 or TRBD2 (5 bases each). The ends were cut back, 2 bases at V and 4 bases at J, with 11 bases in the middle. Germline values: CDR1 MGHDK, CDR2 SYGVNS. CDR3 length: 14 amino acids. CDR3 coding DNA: TGTGCCAGCAGTGAAGAGGGACCGGGAGAGACCCAGTACTTC. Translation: CASSEEGPGETQYF.

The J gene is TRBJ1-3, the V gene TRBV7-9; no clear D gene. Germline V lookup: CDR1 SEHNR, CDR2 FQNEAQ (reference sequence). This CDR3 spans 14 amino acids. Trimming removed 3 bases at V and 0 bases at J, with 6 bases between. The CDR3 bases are TGTGCCAGCAGCTTCAGTAGCTCTGGAAACACCATATATTTT. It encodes CASSFSSSGNTIYF.

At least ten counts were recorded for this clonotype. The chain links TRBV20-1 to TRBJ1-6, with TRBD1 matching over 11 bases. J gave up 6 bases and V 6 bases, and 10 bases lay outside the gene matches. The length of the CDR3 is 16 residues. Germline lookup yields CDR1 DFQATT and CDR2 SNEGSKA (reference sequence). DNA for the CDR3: TGCAGTGCAGCCGTCTGGGACAGGGGGGTTAATTCACCCCTCCACTTT. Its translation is CSAAVWDRGVNSPLHF.

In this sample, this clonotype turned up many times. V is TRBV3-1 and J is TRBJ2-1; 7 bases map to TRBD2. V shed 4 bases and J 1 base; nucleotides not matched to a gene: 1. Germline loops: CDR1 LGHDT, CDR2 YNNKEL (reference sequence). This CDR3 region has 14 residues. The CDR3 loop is CASSLLASYNEQFF. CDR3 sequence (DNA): TGTGCCAGCAGCCTACTAGCGTCCTACAATGAGCAGTTCTTC.

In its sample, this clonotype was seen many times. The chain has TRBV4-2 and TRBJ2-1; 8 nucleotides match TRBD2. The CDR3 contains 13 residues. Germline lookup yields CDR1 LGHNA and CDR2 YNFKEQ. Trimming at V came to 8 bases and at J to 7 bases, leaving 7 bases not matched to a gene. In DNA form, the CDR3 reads TGTGCCAGCCGTCGGACTAGCTCTAATGAGCAGTTCTTC. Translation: CASRRTSSNEQFF.

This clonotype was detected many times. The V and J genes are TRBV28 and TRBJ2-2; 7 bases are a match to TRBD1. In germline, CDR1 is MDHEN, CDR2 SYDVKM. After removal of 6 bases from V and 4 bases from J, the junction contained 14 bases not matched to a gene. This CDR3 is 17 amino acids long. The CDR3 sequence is CASRSFQGRGFTGELFF. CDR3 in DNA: TGTGCCAGCAGAAGCTTTCAGGGCAGGGGGTTCACCGGGGAGCTGTTTTTT. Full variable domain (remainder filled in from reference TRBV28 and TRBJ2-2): DVKVTQSSRYLVKRTGEKVFLECVQDMDHENMFWYRQDPGLGLRLIYFSYDVKMKEKGDIPEGYSVSREKKERFSLILESASTNQTSMYLCASRSFQGRGFTGELFFGEGSRLTVL.

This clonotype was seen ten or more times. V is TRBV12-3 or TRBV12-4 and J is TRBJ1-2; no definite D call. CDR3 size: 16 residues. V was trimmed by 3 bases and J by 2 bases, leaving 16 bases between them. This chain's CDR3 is CASSFTVPGRNYGYTF. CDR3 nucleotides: TGTGCCAGCAGTTTTACGGTTCCAGGAAGAAACTATGGCTACACCTTC.

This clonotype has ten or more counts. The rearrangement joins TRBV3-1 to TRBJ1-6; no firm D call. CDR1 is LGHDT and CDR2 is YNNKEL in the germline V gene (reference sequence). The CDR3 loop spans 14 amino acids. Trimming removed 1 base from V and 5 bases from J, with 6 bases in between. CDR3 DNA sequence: TGTGCCAGCAGCCAAGCAGCGAATAATTCACCCCTCCACTTT. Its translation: CASSQAANNSPLHF.

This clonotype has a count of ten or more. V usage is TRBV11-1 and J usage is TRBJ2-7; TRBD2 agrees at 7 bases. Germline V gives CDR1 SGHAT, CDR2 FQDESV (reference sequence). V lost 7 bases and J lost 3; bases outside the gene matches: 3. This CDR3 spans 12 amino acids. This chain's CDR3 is CASTERGYEQYF. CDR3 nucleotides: TGTGCCAGCACTGAGCGGGGCTACGAGCAGTACTTC.

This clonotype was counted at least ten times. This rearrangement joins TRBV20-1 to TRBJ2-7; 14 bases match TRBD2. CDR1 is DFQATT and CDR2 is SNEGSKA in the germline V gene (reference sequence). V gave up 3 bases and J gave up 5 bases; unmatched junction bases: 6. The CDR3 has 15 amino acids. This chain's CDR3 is CSASPATSGRDEQYF. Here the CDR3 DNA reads TGCAGTGCTAGCCCTGCGACTAGCGGGAGGGACGAGCAGTACTTC.

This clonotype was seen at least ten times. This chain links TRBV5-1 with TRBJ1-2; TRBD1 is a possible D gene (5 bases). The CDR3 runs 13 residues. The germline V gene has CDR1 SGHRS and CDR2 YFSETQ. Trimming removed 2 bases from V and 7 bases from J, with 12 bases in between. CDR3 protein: CASSFRERSGYTF. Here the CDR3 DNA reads TGCGCCAGCAGCTTCAGGGAGAGGTCTGGCTACACCTTC. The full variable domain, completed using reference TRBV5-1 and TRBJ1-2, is KAGVTQTPRYLIKTRGQQVTLSCSPISGHRSVSWYQQTPGQGLQFLFEYFSETQRNKGNFPGRFSGRQFSNSRSEMNVSTLELGDSALYLCASSFRERSGYTFGSGTRLTVV.

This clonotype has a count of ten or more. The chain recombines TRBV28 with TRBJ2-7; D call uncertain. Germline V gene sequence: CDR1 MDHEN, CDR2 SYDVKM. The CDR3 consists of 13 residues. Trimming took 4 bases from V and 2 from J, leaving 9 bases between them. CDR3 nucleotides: TGTGCCAGCAGTTCAGACGTTCCCTACGAGCAGTACTTC. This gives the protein CASSSDVPYEQYF.

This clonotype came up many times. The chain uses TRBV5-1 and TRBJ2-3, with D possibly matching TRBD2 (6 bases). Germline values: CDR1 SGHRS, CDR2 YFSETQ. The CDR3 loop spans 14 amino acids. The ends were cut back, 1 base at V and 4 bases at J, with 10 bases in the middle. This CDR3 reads CASSLSGVADTQYF. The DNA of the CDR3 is TGCGCCAGCAGCTTGTCGGGGGTGGCAGATACGCAGTATTTT.

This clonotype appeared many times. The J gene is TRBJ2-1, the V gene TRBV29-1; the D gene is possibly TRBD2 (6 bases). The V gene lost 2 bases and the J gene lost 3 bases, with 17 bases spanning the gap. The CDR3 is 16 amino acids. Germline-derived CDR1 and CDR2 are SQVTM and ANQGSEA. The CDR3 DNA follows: TGCAGCGTTGAATTAAGGGAGCGGGCTCTCTACAATGAGCAGTTCTTC. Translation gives CSVELRERALYNEQFF.